This section outlines one T cell receptor beta chain sequence together with its context. Antigen specificity is unknown. This sequence is one base from a far larger clone and is likely a read error. The donors were all Caucasian adults (living in Nashville, Tennessee). The unsorted samples took about 90 million PBMCs to get genomic DNA. This entry comes from a study of shared clonotypes between healthy human individuals. This CDR3 region has 17 residues. The germline V gene encodes CDR1 LNHNV and CDR2 YYDKDF (reference sequence). Study observations and caveats: Exclusively blood specimens were collected; tissue repertoires likely differ.

This table comes from immunoSEQ multiplex PCR, and its TCRdb copy is limited to in-frame clones, with some not included. This sample carries about 520,000 clones, over 70% of them seen once, and the ten largest clones take about 13%. The V and J genes are TRBV15 and TRBJ1-5; 8 bases line up with TRBD1. The source of this sequence is a woman between 40 and 50 years old in good health. Some clones in this sample may be carry-over from other donors' samples. The sequencing sample was made of PBMCs. The CDR3 region has the DNA TGTGTCACCAGCAGACGAAGGACAGGGACCATCAATCAGCCCCAGCATTTT. This codes for CVTSRRRTGTINQPQHF.